The 29 T cell receptor beta chains below come from one sample, sequenced in a study of early T cells in non-severe SARS-CoV-2 infection. Using its own MiXCR run on the 5' RACE reads, TCRdb lists one record per CDR3 protein. The sample contains fewer than 90,000 distinct CDR3 sequences, 11% to 15% of which appear only once. The sequenced sample was whole blood. All receptors come from an adult who was a healthcare worker with PCR-confirmed SARS-CoV-2 infection or an uninfected control (not recorded which).

The V call is TRBV2, the J call TRBJ2-3; D is unclear. Germline CDR1 reads SNHLY; CDR2 reads FYNNEI. The CDR3 has 12 residues. The CDR3 DNA reads TGTGCTTCGGAGATAAGCACAGATACGCAGTATTTT. Translation: CASEISTDTQYF.

A few counts support this clonotype. The rearrangement joins TRBV29-1 to TRBJ2-1, with TRBD2 matching 10 bases. From germline, CDR1 is SQVTM and CDR2 ANQGSEA. The CDR3 has 13 amino acids. The ends lost 6 bases at V and 6 bases at J; junction bases unmatched: 5. The CDR3: CSVGLAGANEQFF. The CDR3 coding sequence is TGCAGCGTCGGGCTAGCGGGGGCCAATGAGCAGTTCTTC.

This clonotype was seen only a few times. This sequence joins TRBV20-1 and TRBJ2-1; 7 nucleotides agree with TRBD2. The CDR3 loop spans 16 amino acids. V shed 5 bases and J 0 bases; nucleotides not matched to a gene: 10. Germline CDR1 and CDR2: DFQATT and SNEGSKA (reference sequence). CDR3 in DNA: TGCAGTGCTGAACACCCGACTAGCAGCTCCTACAATGAGCAGTTCTTC. This codes for CSAEHPTSSSYNEQFF.

The chain has TRBV7-9 and TRBJ2-7, with D possibly called TRBD1 or TRBD2 (5 bases each). CDR1 SEHNR and CDR2 FQNEAQ come from the germline V gene (reference sequence). V was pared by 1 base and J by 2 bases, with 9 bases between. The CDR3 covers 14 residues. The CDR3 nucleotides read TGTGCCAGCAGCTTAGGCCAGGGAGCCTACGAGCAGTACTTC. It is translated as CASSLGQGAYEQYF.

Here the CDR3 DNA reads TGTGCCAGCAGCCAGTACAATGAGCAGTTCTTC. The encoded protein is CASSQYNEQFF. This chain uses TRBV6-1 with TRBJ2-1; D unresolved. Germline lookup yields CDR1 MNHNS and CDR2 SASEGT. Trimming removed 6 bases at V and 4 bases at J, with 4 bases between. The CDR3 extends over 11 amino acids.

This clonotype was observed once. The CDR3 DNA sequence: TGTGCCAGCAGCCCAGGTAGCGGGGGGTGGAATGAGCAGTTCTTC. Its protein product is CASSPGSGGWNEQFF. The chain employs TRBV3-1 and TRBJ2-1, with 10 bases that match TRBD2. This CDR3 contains 15 residues. Germline V gene lookup returns CDR1 LGHDT and CDR2 YNNKEL (reference sequence). V was clipped by 4 bases and J by 7 bases; unmatched bases: 7.

This clonotype was seen repeatedly, ten times or more. The chain couples TRBV2 to TRBJ1-1; D ambiguous. Trimming left V 3 bases short and J 1 base short, with 9 bases between. The CDR3 loop spans 14 amino acids. The germline CDR1 and CDR2 sequences are SNHLY and FYNNEI. CDR3 DNA sequence: TGTGCCAGCAGTGAGGGTCCCAGGAACACTGAAGCTTTCTTT. Translating it yields CASSEGPRNTEAFF.

This clonotype showed up just a few times. One junction end does not reproduce the germline sequence, and a read error may be involved. The V call is TRBV28, the J call TRBJ1-5; D unclear. The germline V gene encodes CDR1 MDHEN and CDR2 SYDVKM. This CDR3 comprises 12 residues. CDR3 DNA sequence: TGTGCCAGCAGTCATGGGTCCAGCATTTTTTATTTT. Translation gives CASSHGSSIFYF.

This clonotype appeared many times. The chain links TRBV11-2 to TRBJ2-1, with a tentative D call TRBD2 (5 bases). The CDR3 consists of 13 residues. Per germline, CDR1 SGHAT and CDR2 FQNNGV. Trimming pared 5 bases from V and 4 bases from J, leaving 9 bases between. Here the CDR3 DNA reads TGTGCCAGCAGCCTCGAGGGTTACAATGAGCAGTTCTTC. Translation: CASSLEGYNEQFF. The variable domain in full, completed from reference TRBV11-2 and TRBJ2-1, reads EAGVAQSPRYKIIEKRQSVAFWCNPISGHATLYWYQQILGQGPKLLIQFQNNGVVDDSQLPKDRFSAERLKGVDSTLKIQPAKLEDSAVYLCASSLEGYNEQFFGPGTRLTVL.

V is TRBV28 and J is TRBJ1-3; D not certain. This CDR3 contains 14 residues. The germline gives CDR1 MDHEN, CDR2 SYDVKM. With 5 bases removed from V and 3 bases from J, the gap between germline ends came to 11 bases. CDR3 bases: TGTGCCAGCAGTCCTCCGGGCTATGGAAACACCATATATTTT. It is translated as CASSPPGYGNTIYF.

The V gene is TRBV2, the J gene TRBJ1-2; D gene unclear. The V and J ends lost 7 bases and 5 bases respectively, with 8 bases between them. Germline CDR1 SNHLY, CDR2 FYNNEI. CDR3 length: 11 amino acids. The CDR3 nucleotides are TGTGCCAGCACTTTCGGATATGGCTACACCTTC. It encodes CASTFGYGYTF.

A few counts support this clonotype. The rearrangement links TRBV6-2 or TRBV6-3 to TRBJ2-7; 8 positions agree with TRBD1. With V trimmed by 0 bases and J by 3 bases, 7 bases remained unmatched. CDR1 is MNHEY, CDR2 SVGEGT, per germline. This CDR3 contains 16 residues. DNA for the CDR3: TGTGCCAGCAGTTACTCTTCCAACAGGGGGGACTACGAGCAGTACTTC. Residues: CASSYSSNRGDYEQYF.

This clonotype was counted only a few times. The chain employs TRBV7-9 and TRBJ1-5, with TRBD1 matching over 7 bases. Germline V lookup: CDR1 SEHNR, CDR2 FQNEAQ (reference sequence). This CDR3 contains 14 residues. J lost 6 bases, V lost 3 bases, and 5 bases had no gene match. In DNA, the CDR3 is TGTGCCAGCAGCTTGACAGGGATAAGTCAGCCCCAGCATTTT. Translated, it gives CASSLTGISQPQHF.

This clonotype was seen a few times. The V gene is TRBV5-1, the J gene TRBJ1-2; unclear D gene. V was cut by 4 bases and J by 4 bases, with 17 bases left in between. The CDR3 is 15 amino acids. CDR1 and CDR2 from the germline V gene are SGHRS and YFSETQ. The CDR3 coding sequence is TGCGCCAGCAGCCCCCGGGGAGGCTCTGGCTATGGCTACACCTTC. Amino acid sequence: CASSPRGGSGYGYTF.

This clonotype turned up a few times. V and J are TRBV5-6 and TRBJ2-7; 8 nucleotides line up with TRBD1. Trimming took 0 bases from V and 1 from J; bases not matched to a gene: 3. Germline V gives CDR1 SGHDT, CDR2 YYEEEE. The CDR3 covers 15 residues. The CDR3 coding sequence is TGTGCCAGCAGCTTGGGGGGACAGGTATCCTACGAGCAGTACTTC. Translation gives CASSLGGQVSYEQYF.

This clonotype was observed a few times. DNA of the CDR3: TGTGCCAGTAGAATGACTAGCGGGGGCCAAGAGACCCAGTACTTC. Translating it yields CASRMTSGGQETQYF. The chain links TRBV19 to TRBJ2-5, with 12 bases lining up with TRBD2. The CDR3 extends over 15 amino acids. Per germline, CDR1 LNHDA and CDR2 SQIVND (reference sequence). Losses at the gene ends were 6 bases for V and 1 base for J; bases not matched to a gene: 3.

This clonotype was detected only a few times. The chain recombines TRBV2 with TRBJ2-5; 11 nucleotides line up with TRBD2. Germline V gene data show CDR1 as SNHLY and CDR2 as FYNNEI. V trimming: 8 bases; J trimming: 5 bases; junction bases outside the gene matches: 10. The CDR3 has 15 amino acids. CDR3 sequence reads: CASSLLAGGGETQYF. The CDR3 bases are TGTGCCAGCTCCCTCCTAGCGGGGGGCGGGGAGACCCAGTACTTC.

This sequence joins TRBV20-1 and TRBJ2-1; D unclear. This CDR3 has 13 residues. Trimming stripped 6 bases from V and 13 bases from J, with 22 bases between. The germline CDR1 and CDR2 sequences are DFQATT and SNEGSKA (reference sequence). The chain's CDR3 is CSAADLTLQGQFF. The CDR3 DNA reads TGCAGTGCAGCCGATCTTACCCTCCAAGGACAGTTCTTC.

Concerning this clonotype itself: One junction end disagrees with the germline gene, perhaps due to a read error. The genes are TRBV7-6 and TRBJ2-7, with D perhaps matching TRBD1 or TRBD2 (6 bases each). This CDR3 has 14 residues. CDR1 is SGHVS and CDR2 is FNYEAQ in the germline V gene. In DNA form, the CDR3 reads TGTGCCAGCAGCTTAGAGGGGGGCCCCTACGAGCAGTGCTTC. This gives the protein CASSLEGGPYEQCF.

This clonotype was counted between two and nine times. The rearrangement uses TRBV7-8 and TRBJ2-1; D uncertain. Trimming removed 1 base at V and 9 bases at J, with 7 bases between. Germline CDR1 SGHVS, CDR2 FQNEAQ. The CDR3 totals 12 residues. The CDR3 DNA sequence: TGTGCCAGCAGCTTAGTTCCGGGTGAGCAGTTCTTC. Protein sequence: CASSLVPGEQFF. The complete variable domain, with remaining parts taken from reference TRBV7-8 and TRBJ2-1, reads GAGVSQSPRYKVAKRGQDVALRCDPISGHVSLFWYQQALGQGPEFLTYFQNEAQLDKSGLPSDRFFAERPEGSVSTLKIQRTQQEDSAVYLCASSLVPGEQFFGPGTRLTVL.

This chain joins TRBV5-1 and TRBJ1-3, with TRBD1 as a possible D gene (6 bases). The germline V gene has CDR1 SGHRS and CDR2 YFSETQ. This CDR3 region has 17 residues. V shed 5 bases and J shed 2 bases, with 20 bases lying between them. The CDR3 nucleotides read TGCGCCAGCAGTTTCCGCGGGACACCCCAACCTGGAAACACCATATATTTT. Translating gives CASSFRGTPQPGNTIYF.

This chain links TRBV28 with TRBJ2-2, with D possibly TRBD1 on 6 matching bases. Trimming cost V 4 bases and J 1 base, with 13 bases left between them. Germline values: CDR1 MDHEN, CDR2 SYDVKM. The length of the CDR3 is 16 residues. The CDR3: CASSSSLTGNTGELFF. The CDR3 bases are TGTGCCAGCAGTTCCTCGTTGACAGGGAACACCGGGGAGCTGTTTTTT.

This clonotype was found a few times. This sequence joins TRBV6-6 and TRBJ2-7, with 12 positions matching TRBD1. The length of the CDR3 is 14 residues. Germline CDR1 reads MNHNY; CDR2 reads SVGAGI (reference sequence). Trimming at V came to 7 bases and at J to 6 bases, leaving 7 bases not matched to a gene. The CDR3 DNA sequence: TGTGCCAGCACCTTCGGGACAGGGGGCGTCGAGCAGTACTTC. Translation: CASTFGTGGVEQYF.

The V gene is TRBV18, the J gene TRBJ2-3, with 11 bases fitting TRBD1. Germline CDR1 reads KGHSH; CDR2 reads LQKENI. The CDR3 is 16 amino acids. V gave up 1 base and J gave up 4 bases; unmatched junction bases: 4. This chain's CDR3 is CASSPRGQGDADTQYF. CDR3 nucleotides: TGTGCCAGCTCACCACGGGGACAGGGGGATGCAGATACGCAGTATTTT.

In this sample, this clonotype turned up a few times. This chain joins TRBV10-3 and TRBJ2-3; D is ambiguous. The CDR3 runs to 8 residues. Germline CDR1 reads ENHRY; CDR2 reads SYGVKD. In DNA, the CDR3 is TGTTTGGCAGATACGCAGTATTTT. It codes for CLADTQYF.

The chain joins TRBV6-6 to TRBJ2-4, with TRBD1 as a possible D gene (5 bases). V lost 0 bases, J lost 16 bases, and 13 bases lay in between. The CDR3 extends over 12 amino acids. From germline, CDR1 is MNHNY and CDR2 SVGAGI (reference sequence). The CDR3 here is CASSYSLGQGYF. DNA of the CDR3: TGTGCCAGCAGTTACTCGTTAGGGCAGGGCTACTTC.

With respect to this clonotype: This may come from a read error, since a much larger clone is one base off. The J gene is TRBJ2-3, the V gene TRBV7-2; D is uncertain. This CDR3 contains 13 residues. Per the germline V gene, CDR1 is SGHTA and CDR2 is FQGNSA. Trimming removed 4 bases at V and 1 base at J, with 6 bases between. CDR3 loop: CASSYQGTDTQYF. The CDR3 DNA reads TGTGCCAGCAGCTACCAGGGCACAGATACGCAGTATTTT.

There are many counts of this clonotype. The chain uses TRBV20-1 and TRBJ2-3, with a weak D call TRBD2 (5 bases). The CDR3 extends over 15 amino acids. Germline CDR1 is DFQATT and CDR2 is SNEGSKA (reference sequence). V lost 1 base to trimming and J lost 1 base, with 12 bases between them. This CDR3 reads CSARGDSEGTDTQYF. Written as DNA, the CDR3 is TGCAGTGCTAGAGGGGATAGCGAAGGCACAGATACGCAGTATTTT.

This clonotype has just a few counts. The V and J genes are TRBV20-1 and TRBJ2-1, with D possibly being TRBD2 (6 bases). The V end lost 1 base, the J end lost 9 bases, and 16 bases lay between the germline ends. This CDR3 spans 14 amino acids. CDR1 and CDR2 (germline): DFQATT, SNEGSKA (reference sequence). CDR3 coding DNA: TGCAGTGCTAGAGCAACCCCGGGGGTGGGTGAGCAGTTCTTC. It translates to CSARATPGVGEQFF.